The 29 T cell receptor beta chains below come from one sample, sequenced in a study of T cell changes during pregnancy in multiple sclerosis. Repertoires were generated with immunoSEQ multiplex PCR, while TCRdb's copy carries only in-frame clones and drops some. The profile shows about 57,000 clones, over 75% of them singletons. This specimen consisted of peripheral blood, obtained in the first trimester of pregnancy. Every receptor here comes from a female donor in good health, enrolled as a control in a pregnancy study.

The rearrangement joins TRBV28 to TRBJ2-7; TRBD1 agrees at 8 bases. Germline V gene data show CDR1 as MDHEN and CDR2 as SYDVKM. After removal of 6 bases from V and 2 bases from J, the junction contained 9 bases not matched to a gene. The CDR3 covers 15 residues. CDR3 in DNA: TGTGCCAGCAGCCGAGGACAGGGCGCCCCCTACGAGCAGTACTTC. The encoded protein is CASSRGQGAPYEQYF.

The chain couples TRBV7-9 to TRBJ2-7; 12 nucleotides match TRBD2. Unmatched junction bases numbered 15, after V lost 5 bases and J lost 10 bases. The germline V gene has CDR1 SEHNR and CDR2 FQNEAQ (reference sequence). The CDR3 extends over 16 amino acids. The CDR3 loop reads CASSPRTSGETQDQYF. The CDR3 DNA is TGTGCCAGCAGCCCGAGGACTAGCGGGGAAACCCAAGATCAGTACTTC. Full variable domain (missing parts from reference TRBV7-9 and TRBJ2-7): DTGVSQNPRHKITKRGQNVTFRCDPISEHNRLYWYRQTLGQGPEFLTYFQNEAQLEKSRLLSDRFSAERPKGSFSTLEIQRTEQGDSAMYLCASSPRTSGETQDQYFGPGTRLTVT.

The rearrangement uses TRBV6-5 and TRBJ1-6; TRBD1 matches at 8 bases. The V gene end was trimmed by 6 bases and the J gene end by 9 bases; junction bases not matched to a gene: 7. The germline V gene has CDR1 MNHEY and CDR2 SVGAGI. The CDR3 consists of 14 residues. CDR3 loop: CASRPTGESSPLHF. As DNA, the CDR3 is TGTGCCAGCAGACCGACAGGGGAGAGTTCACCCCTCCACTTT.

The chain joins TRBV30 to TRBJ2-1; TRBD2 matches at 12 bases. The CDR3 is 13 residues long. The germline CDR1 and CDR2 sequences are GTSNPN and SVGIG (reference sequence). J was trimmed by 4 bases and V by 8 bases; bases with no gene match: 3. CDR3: CAGTSGGYNEQFF. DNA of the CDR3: TGTGCCGGTACTAGCGGGGGGTACAATGAGCAGTTCTTC.

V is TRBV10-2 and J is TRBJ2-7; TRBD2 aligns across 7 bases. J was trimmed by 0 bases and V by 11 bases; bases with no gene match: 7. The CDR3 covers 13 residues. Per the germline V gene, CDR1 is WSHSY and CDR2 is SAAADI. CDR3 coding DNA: TGCGCCTCGGTGGCTAGCGGCTCCTACGAGCAGTACTTC. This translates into CASVASGSYEQYF.

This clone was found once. The DNA for the CDR3 is TGTGCCAGTAGTATAGATGGGCGGGGGGGCCTCAATACGCAGTATTTT. This translates into CASSIDGRGGLNTQYF. J is TRBJ2-3 and V is TRBV19; TRBD2 agrees at 9 bases. The CDR3 contains 16 residues. Germline-derived CDR1 and CDR2 are LNHDA and SQIVND (reference sequence). With V trimmed by 0 bases and J by 7 bases, 8 bases remained unmatched.

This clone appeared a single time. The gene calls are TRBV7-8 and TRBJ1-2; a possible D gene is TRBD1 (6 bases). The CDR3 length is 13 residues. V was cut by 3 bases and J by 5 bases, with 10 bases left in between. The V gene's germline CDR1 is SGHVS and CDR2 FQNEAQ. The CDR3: CASSFGQNYGYTF. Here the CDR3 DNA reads TGTGCCAGCAGCTTCGGACAGAATTATGGCTACACCTTC.

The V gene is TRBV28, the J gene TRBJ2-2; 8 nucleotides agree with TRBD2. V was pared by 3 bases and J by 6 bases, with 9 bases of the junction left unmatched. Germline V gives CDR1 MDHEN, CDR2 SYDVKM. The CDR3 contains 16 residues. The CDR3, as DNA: TGTGCCAGCAGTTTCAGCGTTAGCGGGGCCCCCGGGGAGCTGTTTTTT. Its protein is CASSFSVSGAPGELFF.

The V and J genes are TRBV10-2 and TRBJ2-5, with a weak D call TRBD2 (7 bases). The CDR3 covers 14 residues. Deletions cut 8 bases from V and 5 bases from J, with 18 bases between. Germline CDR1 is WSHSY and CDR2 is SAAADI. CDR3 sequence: CASLWGGAGETQYF. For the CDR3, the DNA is TGCGCCAGCCTCTGGGGGGGCGCCGGGGAGACCCAGTACTTC.

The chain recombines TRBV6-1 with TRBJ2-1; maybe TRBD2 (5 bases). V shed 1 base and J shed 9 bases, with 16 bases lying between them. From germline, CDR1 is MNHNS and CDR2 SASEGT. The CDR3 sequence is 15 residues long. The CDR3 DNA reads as TGTGCCAGCAGTGAAGATAGGGCGGGCCTCACTGAGCAGTTCTTC. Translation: CASSEDRAGLTEQFF.

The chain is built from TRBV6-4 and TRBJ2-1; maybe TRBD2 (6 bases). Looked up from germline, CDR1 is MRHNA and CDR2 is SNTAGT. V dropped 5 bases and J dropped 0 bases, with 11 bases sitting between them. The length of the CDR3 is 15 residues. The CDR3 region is CASSPGGSSYNEQFF. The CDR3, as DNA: TGTGCCAGCAGTCCCGGGGGTAGCTCCTACAATGAGCAGTTCTTC.

The DNA of the CDR3 is TGTGCCAGCAGCCGACAGGGGAGTAACTCTGGAAACACCATATATTTT. Its protein product is CASSRQGSNSGNTIYF. The chain links TRBV5-5 to TRBJ1-3, with 8 bases lining up with TRBD1. The V gene's germline CDR1 is SGHKS and CDR2 YYEKEE (reference sequence). V lost 4 bases and J lost 0; bases outside the gene matches: 6. The length of the CDR3 is 16 residues.

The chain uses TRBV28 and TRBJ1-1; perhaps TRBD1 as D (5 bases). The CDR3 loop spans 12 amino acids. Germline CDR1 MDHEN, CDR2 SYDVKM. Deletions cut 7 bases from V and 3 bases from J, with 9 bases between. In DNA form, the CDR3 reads TGTGCCAGCACCGACAGAGACACTGAAGCTTTCTTT. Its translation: CASTDRDTEAFF. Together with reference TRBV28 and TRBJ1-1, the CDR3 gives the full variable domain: DVKVTQSSRYLVKRTGEKVFLECVQDMDHENMFWYRQDPGLGLRLIYFSYDVKMKEKGDIPEGYSVSREKKERFSLILESASTNQTSMYLCASTDRDTEAFFGQGTRLTVV.

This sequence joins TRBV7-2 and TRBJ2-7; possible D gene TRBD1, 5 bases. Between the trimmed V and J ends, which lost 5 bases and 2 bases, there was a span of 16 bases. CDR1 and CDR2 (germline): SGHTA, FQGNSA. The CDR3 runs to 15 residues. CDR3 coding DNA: TGTGCCAGCAGCCCCCCCGCTGGGGCAGCCTACGAGCAGTACTTC. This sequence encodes CASSPPAGAAYEQYF.

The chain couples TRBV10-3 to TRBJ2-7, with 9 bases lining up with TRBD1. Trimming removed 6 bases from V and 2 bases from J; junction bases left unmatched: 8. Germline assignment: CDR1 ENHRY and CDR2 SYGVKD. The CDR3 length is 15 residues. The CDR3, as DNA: TGTGCCATCAGCACACCGGGACAGGGTACCTACGAGCAGTACTTC. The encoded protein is CAISTPGQGTYEQYF.

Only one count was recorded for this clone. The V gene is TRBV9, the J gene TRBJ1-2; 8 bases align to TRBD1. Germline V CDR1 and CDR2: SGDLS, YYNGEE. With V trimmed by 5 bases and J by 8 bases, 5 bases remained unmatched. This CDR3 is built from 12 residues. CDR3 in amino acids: CASRDRVYGYTF. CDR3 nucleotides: TGTGCCAGCAGGGACAGGGTTTACGGCTACACCTTC.

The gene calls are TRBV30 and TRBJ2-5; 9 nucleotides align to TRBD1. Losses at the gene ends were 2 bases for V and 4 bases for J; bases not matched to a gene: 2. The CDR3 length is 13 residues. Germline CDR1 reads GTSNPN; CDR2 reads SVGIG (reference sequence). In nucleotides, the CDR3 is TGTGCCTGGAGTACAGGGGGCGGAGAGACCCAGTACTTC. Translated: CAWSTGGGETQYF.

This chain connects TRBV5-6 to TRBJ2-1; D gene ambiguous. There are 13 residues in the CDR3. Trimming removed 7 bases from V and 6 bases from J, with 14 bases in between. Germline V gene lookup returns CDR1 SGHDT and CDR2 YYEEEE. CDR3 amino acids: CASGTLESNEQFF. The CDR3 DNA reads TGTGCCAGCGGAACGTTGGAGAGCAATGAGCAGTTCTTC.

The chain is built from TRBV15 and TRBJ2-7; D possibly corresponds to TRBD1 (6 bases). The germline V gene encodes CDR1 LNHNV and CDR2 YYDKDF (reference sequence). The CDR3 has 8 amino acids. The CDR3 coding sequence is TGTGTGACAGGTCAGCAGTACTTC. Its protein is CVTGQQYF.

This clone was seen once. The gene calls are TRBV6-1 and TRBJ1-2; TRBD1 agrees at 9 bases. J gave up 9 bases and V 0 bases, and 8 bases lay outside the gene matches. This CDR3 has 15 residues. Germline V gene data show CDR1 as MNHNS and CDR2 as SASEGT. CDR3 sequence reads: CASSEARDRDESYTF. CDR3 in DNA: TGTGCCAGCAGTGAAGCTCGGGACAGGGACGAGAGCTACACCTTC.

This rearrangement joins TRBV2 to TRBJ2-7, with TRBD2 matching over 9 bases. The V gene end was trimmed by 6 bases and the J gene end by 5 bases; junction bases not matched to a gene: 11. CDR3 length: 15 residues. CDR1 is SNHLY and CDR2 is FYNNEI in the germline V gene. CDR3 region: CASSTTGTSNNEQYF. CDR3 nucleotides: TGTGCCAGCAGCACCACCGGGACTAGCAACAACGAGCAGTACTTC.

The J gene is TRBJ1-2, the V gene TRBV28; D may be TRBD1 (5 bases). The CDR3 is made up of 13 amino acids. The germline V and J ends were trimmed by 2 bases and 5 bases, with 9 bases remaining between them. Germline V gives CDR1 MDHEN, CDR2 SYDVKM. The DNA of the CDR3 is TGTGCCAGCAGTTTAGCAGGGAAATATGGCTACACCTTC. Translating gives CASSLAGKYGYTF.

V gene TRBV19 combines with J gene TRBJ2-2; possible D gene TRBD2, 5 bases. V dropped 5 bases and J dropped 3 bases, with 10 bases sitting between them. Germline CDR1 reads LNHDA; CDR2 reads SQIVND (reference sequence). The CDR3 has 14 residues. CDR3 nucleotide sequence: TGTGCCAGTAGTGTGGACTTGTACACCGGGGAGCTGTTTTTT. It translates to CASSVDLYTGELFF.

DNA for the CDR3: TGCGCCAGCAGCTTCGGGACAGCAGACGAGCAGTACTTC. Encoded protein: CASSFGTADEQYF. The chain uses TRBV5-1 and TRBJ2-7, with 7 bases lining up with TRBD1. Germline V CDR1 and CDR2: SGHRS, YFSETQ. This CDR3 has 13 residues. V was pared by 2 bases and J by 5 bases, with 4 bases of the junction left unmatched.

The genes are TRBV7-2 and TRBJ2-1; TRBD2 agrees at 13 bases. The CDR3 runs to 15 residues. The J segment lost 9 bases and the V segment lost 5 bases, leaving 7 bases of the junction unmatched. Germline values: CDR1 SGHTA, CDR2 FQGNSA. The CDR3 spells CASSQQLAGGGEQFF. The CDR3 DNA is TGTGCCAGCAGCCAGCAACTAGCGGGAGGGGGTGAGCAGTTCTTC.

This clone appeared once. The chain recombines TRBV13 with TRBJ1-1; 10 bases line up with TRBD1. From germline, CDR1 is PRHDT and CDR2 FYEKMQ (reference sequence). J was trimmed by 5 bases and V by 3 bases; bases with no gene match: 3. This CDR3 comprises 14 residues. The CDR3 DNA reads TGTGCCAGCAGCTTGGGACAGGGGATAACTGAAGCTTTCTTT. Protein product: CASSLGQGITEAFF.

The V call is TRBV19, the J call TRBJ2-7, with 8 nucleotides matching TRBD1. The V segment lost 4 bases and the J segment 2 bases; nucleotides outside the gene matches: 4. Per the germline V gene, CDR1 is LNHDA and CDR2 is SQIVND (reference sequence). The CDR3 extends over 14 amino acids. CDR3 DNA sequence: TGTGCCAGTAGTAGGGGACAGGCTACCTACGAGCAGTACTTC. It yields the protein CASSRGQATYEQYF. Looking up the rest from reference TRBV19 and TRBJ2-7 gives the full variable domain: DGGITQSPKYLFRKEGQNVTLSCEQNLNHDAMYWYRQDPGQGLRLIYYSQIVNDFQKGDIAEGYSVSREKKESFPLTVTSAQKNPTAFYLCASSRGQATYEQYFGPGTRLTVT.

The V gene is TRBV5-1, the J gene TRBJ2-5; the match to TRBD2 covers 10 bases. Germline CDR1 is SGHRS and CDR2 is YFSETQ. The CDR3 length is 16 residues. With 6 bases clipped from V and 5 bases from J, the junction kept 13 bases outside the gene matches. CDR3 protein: CASKLASGGARETQYF. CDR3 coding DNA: TGCGCCAGCAAACTTGCGAGCGGGGGGGCCCGGGAGACCCAGTACTTC.

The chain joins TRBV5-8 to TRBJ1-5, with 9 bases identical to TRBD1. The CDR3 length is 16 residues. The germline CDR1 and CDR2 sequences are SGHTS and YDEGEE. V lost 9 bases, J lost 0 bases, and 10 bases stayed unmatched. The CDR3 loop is CATGTGQSHSNQPQHF. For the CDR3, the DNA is TGTGCCACCGGGACAGGGCAAAGCCATAGCAATCAGCCCCAGCATTTT.